Reported below is one T cell receptor beta chain. The antigen is not known. The germline gene is not matched at one end of the junction; a read error may be the cause. Per the germline V gene, CDR1 is SGHTA and CDR2 is FQGNSA. The CDR3 is made up of 16 amino acids. The sample is drawn from a study of tumor-infiltrating lymphocytes in primary liver carcinoma. Study conclusions and caveats: Tumor tissue displayed a significantly greater top-250-clone fraction than blood (p = 0.039). Overlap between tumor regions exceeded overlap of tumor with adjacent tissue or blood.

A primer in the constant region served to generate TCR beta cDNA from 450 to 600 ng of total RNA. Three nested multiplex PCR rounds of slightly modified ARM-PCR generated TCR beta libraries. TRBV1-TRBV30 forward and Cbeta reverse primers drove the first two roughly 10-cycle rounds. MiXCR, run by TCRdb on the multiplex PCR reads, gives a single entry per CDR3 protein. Of roughly 190,000 distinct CDR3 sequences detected, roughly 80% appear once; the ten largest clones hold approximately 18%. RNA and DNA were co-extracted from about 19-30 mg of unsorted bulk tissue. Surgeons resected the patients' primary liver carcinomas. Every tumor sample held more than 85% viable tumor cells.

Sequenced input: tumor tissue from primary liver carcinoma. The TCR originated in a man between 40 and 49 years old with primary liver carcinoma and hepatitis B virus infection. This rearrangement joins TRBV7-2 to TRBJ1-6, with unresolved D. DNA for the CDR3: TGTGCCAACAGCCTAGACTCGCGACGGAATAATTCACCCCTCCACTTT. This translates into CANSLDSRRNNSPLHF.